These T cell receptor beta chains were read from a single sample in a study of shared clonotypes between healthy human individuals. Measured with immunoSEQ multiplex PCR; TCRdb has only the in-frame clones, and not every one. The top ten clones hold 1.5% to 2% of a sample with roughly 2,000,000 clones, 90% to 95% of them seen once. What was sequenced was naive CD8+ T cells from PBMCs. The receptors shown here come from a man between 18 and 35 years old in good health. Some clones in this sample may be carry-over from other donors' samples. The CDR3 runs from the conserved cysteine through the conserved F or W. A D gene is named only where the DNA matches it firmly. Not all rows give a size; the values are once, few, many and, for expanded clones, a class.

D,size,V,J,DNA,CDR3
NA,NA,TRBV6-5,TRBJ1-4,TGTGCCAGCAGTTTGCGACAGACTAATGAAAAACTGTTTTTT,CASSLRQTNEKLFF
TRBD1,once,TRBV4-1,TRBJ1-2,TGCGCCAGCAGCCAAGATCGCCCCGGGACAGGACTTAGCTACACCTTC,CASSQDRPGTGLSYTF
NA,NA,TRBV9,TRBJ2-5,TGTGCCAGCAGCGTATTGGGGGAGCAAGAGACCCAGTACTTC,CASSVLGEQETQYF
NA,few,TRBV27,TRBJ1-1,TGTGCCAGCAGTTTCGGAGGGCAGGTCACTGAAGCTTTCTTT,CASSFGGQVTEAFF
TRBD2,NA,TRBV7-2,TRBJ2-7,TGTGCCAGCAGCTCCTGGACTAGCGGTTACGAGCAGTACTTC,CASSSWTSGYEQYF
NA,NA,TRBV9,TRBJ2-7,TGTGCCAGCAGCGCCTCCGGGACTGCTGCCTACGAGCAGTACTTC,CASSASGTAAYEQYF
NA,NA,TRBV4-2,TRBJ2-7,TGTGCCAGCAGCCAAGGTAAAACGGGAGACGGGTACGAGCAGTACTTC,CASSQGKTGDGYEQYF
TRBD2,once,TRBV7-9,TRBJ2-3,TGTGCCAACGGAGCGGGAGAAGGGGCGCAGTATTTT,CANGAGEGAQYF
NA,NA,TRBV2,TRBJ1-2,TGTGCCAGCAGTGAAGGGGGGACGGCCTATGGCTACACCTTC,CASSEGGTAYGYTF
NA,NA,TRBV7-6,TRBJ2-2,TGTGCCAGCAGCCCCCGACAGGAGAGCTACATTCCTACGAACACCGGGGAGCTGTTTTTT,CASSPRQESYIPTNTGELFF
TRBD2,NA,TRBV30,TRBJ2-5,TGTGCCTGGAGTGCGACTAGCAACCTGGGGGAGACCCAGTACTTC,CAWSATSNLGETQYF
TRBD2,NA,TRBV5-1,TRBJ2-3,TGCGCCAGCAGCCAGCGGGGTGGGTCGAGCACAGATACGCAGTATTTT,CASSQRGGSSTDTQYF
NA,NA,TRBV7-9,TRBJ2-1,TGTGCCAGCAGTGGGTGGGCCCACAATGAGCAGTTCTTC,CASSGWAHNEQFF
TRBD1,NA,TRBV6-5,TRBJ1-2,TGTGCCAGCAGTTCCTCAGGGGGCGAGTTGGACTATGGCTACACCTTC,CASSSSGGELDYGYTF
NA,once,TRBV5-6,TRBJ1-1,TGTGCCAGCAGCTTGGCGGGGGCGACTGAAGCTTTCTTT,CASSLAGATEAFF
NA,NA,TRBV10-3,TRBJ2-7,TGTGCCATCAGTGTGAGGCAGACCTACGAGCAGTACTTC,CAISVRQTYEQYF
NA,NA,TRBV14,TRBJ2-7,TGTGCCAGCAGCCAAGTCGGGGGACGAGTCTCCTACGAGCAGTACTTC,CASSQVGGRVSYEQYF
TRBD2,NA,TRBV11-2,TRBJ2-7,TGTGCCAGCAGTGCCGGGACTAGCGCAGCCTACGAGCAGTACTTC,CASSAGTSAAYEQYF
NA,NA,TRBV7-9,TRBJ2-2,TGTGCCAGCAGCTTAGTCGGCCCAGGGGTGGCCGGGGAGCTGTTTTTT,CASSLVGPGVAGELFF
NA,NA,TRBV5-8,TRBJ2-5,TGTGCCAGCAGCGGGGACGTGGGGGGAGAGACCCAGTACTTC,CASSGDVGGETQYF
NA,NA,TRBV28,TRBJ2-1,TGTGCCAGCAGTTTGGCGGGGTACAATGAGCAGTTCTTC,CASSLAGYNEQFF
NA,NA,TRBV6-1,TRBJ1-5,TGTGCCAGCAGTGCCCACGGAGGGTACAGTAATCAGCCCCAGCATTTT,CASSAHGGYSNQPQHF
TRBD2,NA,TRBV7-6,TRBJ2-7,TGTGCCAGCAGCTTAACTAGCGGGAGGGCCTCCGAGCAGTACTTC,CASSLTSGRASEQYF
NA,NA,TRBV29-1,TRBJ2-3,TGCAGCGCCCAGGGGAGGGGGACAGATACGCAGTATTTT,CSAQGRGTDTQYF
NA,NA,TRBV9,TRBJ1-1,TGTGCCAGCAGCGTAAGCGCCACAGCGAACACTGAAGCTTTCTTT,CASSVSATANTEAFF
TRBD1,NA,TRBV5-1,TRBJ2-1,TGCGCCAGCAGCTTTTGGCAGGGGGCCTACAATGAGCAGTTCTTC,CASSFWQGAYNEQFF
NA,NA,TRBV5-4,TRBJ2-7,TGTGCCAGCAGCTTGGTCGGCTCCTACGAGCAGTACTTC,CASSLVGSYEQYF
TRBD1,few,TRBV28,TRBJ1-4,TGTGCCAGCAGTGGCGGGACAGGGAATGAAAAACTGTTTTTT,CASSGGTGNEKLFF
TRBD2,once,TRBV28,TRBJ2-1,TGTGCCAGCAGTTTTAGGACTAGCGGTAGGAATGAGCAGTTCTTC,CASSFRTSGRNEQFF
NA,NA,TRBV19,TRBJ2-7,TGTGCCAGTAGTCCTAGCGTCGCGCTCTACGAGCAGTACTTC,CASSPSVALYEQYF
NA,NA,TRBV10-3,TRBJ2-5,TGTGCCATCAGTGAGTCGGCGAGTATACAAGAGACCCAGTACTTC,CAISESASIQETQYF
NA,few,TRBV7-8,TRBJ1-2,TGTGCCAGCAGCTCAGGGGTTGGCTACACCTTC,CASSSGVGYTF
TRBD1,NA,TRBV9,TRBJ2-1,TGTGCCAGCAGCACAACAGGGGGCCCCCCTTTGGATGAGCAGTTCTTC,CASSTTGGPPLDEQFF
TRBD1,NA,TRBV28,TRBJ1-2,TGTGCCAGCAGCCTGACAGGGGGCCCTTGGTATGGCTACACCTTC,CASSLTGGPWYGYTF
NA,once,TRBV28,TRBJ2-7,TGTGCCAGCAGGTTACAGGCCCACTACGAGCAGTACTTC,CASRLQAHYEQYF
TRBD1,NA,TRBV5-1,TRBJ2-7,TGCGCCAGCAGCTGGAGCCGGGACAGCTCCTACGAGCAGTACTTC,CASSWSRDSSYEQYF
NA,NA,TRBV4-1,TRBJ1-1,TGCGCCAGCAGCCAAGATGGACCAACTGACACTGAAGCTTTCTTT,CASSQDGPTDTEAFF
NA,NA,TRBV27,TRBJ2-7,TGTGCCAGCAGTTTAGTTTCCCCTAGGGGGGCCACCTACGAGCAGTACTTC,CASSLVSPRGATYEQYF
TRBD1,NA,TRBV27,TRBJ1-3,TGTGCCAGCAGTCAGACAGGGAACTCTGGAAACACCATATATTTT,CASSQTGNSGNTIYF
TRBD1,NA,TRBV19,TRBJ1-1,TGTGCCACCCTATACAGGGGACCGAACACTGAAGCTTTCTTT,CATLYRGPNTEAFF
NA,NA,TRBV7-9,TRBJ2-7,TGTGCCAGCAGCTTTTCGTCCGGCGTCAACGAGCAGTACTTC,CASSFSSGVNEQYF
NA,NA,TRBV6-5,TRBJ1-2,TGTGCCAGCAGCCCGGACCCCTGGGAAGGCTACACCTTC,CASSPDPWEGYTF
NA,NA,TRBV13,TRBJ2-7,TGTGCCAGCAGCCCGACAGAATCCTACGAGCAGTACTTC,CASSPTESYEQYF
TRBD2,NA,TRBV28,TRBJ2-7,TGTGCCAGCAGAAATCTAGCGGGATGGGTAAGCGAGCAGTACTTC,CASRNLAGWVSEQYF
NA,NA,TRBV27,TRBJ1-5,TGTGCCAGCAGTGATCCCGGGATAAATCAGCCCCAGCATTTT,CASSDPGINQPQHF
TRBD2,few,TRBV6-6,TRBJ2-5,TGTGCCAGCAGTCCTATAGCGGGAGATCGTGAGACCCAGTACTTC,CASSPIAGDRETQYF
TRBD1,NA,TRBV15,TRBJ2-7,TGTGCCACCAGCCACGGGGCAGGGGGCGGTCACGAGCAGTACTTC,CATSHGAGGGHEQYF
NA,NA,TRBV9,TRBJ2-7,TGTGCCAGCAGCGCCGGAGGCAGTTCCTACGAGCAGTACTTC,CASSAGGSSYEQYF
NA,NA,TRBV9,TRBJ2-3,TGTGCCAGCAGCGGGGACTGGGCAGATACGCAGTATTTT,CASSGDWADTQYF
NA,NA,TRBV9,TRBJ2-1,TGTGCCAGCAGTGTATCTAGCGCGAATGAGCAGTTCTTC,CASSVSSANEQFF
TRBD1,NA,TRBV7-8,TRBJ2-1,TGTGCCAGCAGCCGCCGGGACAGCAACTACAATGAGCAGTTCTTC,CASSRRDSNYNEQFF
NA,NA,TRBV7-6,TRBJ2-6,TGTGCCAGCAGCTTAGGGCCCTCTGGGGCCAACGTCCTGACTTTC,CASSLGPSGANVLTF
NA,NA,TRBV2,TRBJ1-4,TGTGCCAGCAGTGAAGAGGGGACTCACAATGAAAAACTGTTTTTT,CASSEEGTHNEKLFF